What follows are 12 T cell receptor beta chains derived from one specimen sequenced in a study of long-term antiretroviral therapy in people with HIV. Researchers report immunoSEQ v3.0 was run at survey level. Some clones are missing from TCRdb's copy, which holds only in-frame ones; the method was immunoSEQ multiplex PCR. The repertoire has about 27,000 clones, around 80% of them found once; the top ten carry approximately 9.5%. Source: unsorted PBMCs, taken 3 years after starting antiretroviral therapy. The receptors here all came from a man aged 40-50 years with HIV.

This clone was observed a single time. The genes are TRBV7-9 and TRBJ2-7, with TRBD2 as a possible D gene (5 bases). CDR1 and CDR2 (germline): SEHNR, FQNEAQ (reference sequence). The CDR3 contains 14 residues. Trimming stripped 5 bases from V and 6 bases from J, with 17 bases between. The DNA for the CDR3 is TGTGCCAGCAGCCCACAGCCGGGAAACCTCGAGCAGTACTTC. Translating it yields CASSPQPGNLEQYF.

The genes are TRBV29-1 and TRBJ1-5, with 9 bases lining up with TRBD1. Trimming removed 7 bases from V and 2 bases from J; junction bases left unmatched: 12. This CDR3 comprises 16 residues. Germline V gene data show CDR1 as SQVTM and CDR2 as ANQGSEA. The CDR3 here is CSATGGGQGGNQPQHF. DNA of the CDR3: TGCAGCGCCACAGGTGGGGGACAGGGCGGCAATCAGCCCCAGCATTTT. Together with reference TRBV29-1 and TRBJ1-5, the CDR3 gives the full variable domain: SAVISQKPSRDICQRGTSLTIQCQVDSQVTMMFWYRQQPGQSLTLIATANQGSEATYESGFVIDKFPISRPNLTFSTLTVSNMSPEDSSIYLCSATGGGQGGNQPQHFGDGTRLSIL.

This clone occurred once. The V gene is TRBV7-9, the J gene TRBJ2-7; 12 bases align to TRBD1. CDR1 is SEHNR, CDR2 FQNEAQ, per germline (reference sequence). The CDR3 is made up of 14 amino acids. V shed 3 bases, J shed 6 bases, and the junction held 3 bases outside the gene matches. The CDR3 DNA follows: TGTGCCAGCAGCTTGGGACAGGGGGCATCCGAGCAGTACTTC. Translating it yields CASSLGQGASEQYF.

This chain uses TRBV11-2 with TRBJ2-7; weak D call: TRBD2 (6 bases). Germline V CDR1 and CDR2: SGHAT, FQNNGV. V lost 2 bases and J lost 6, with 8 bases in between. The CDR3 extends over 12 amino acids. The CDR3 region is CASSLRRGEQYF. CDR3 in DNA: TGTGCCAGCAGCTTACGGCGGGGCGAGCAGTACTTC.

The chain uses TRBV27 and TRBJ2-1; maybe TRBD2 (6 bases). There are 17 residues in the CDR3. CDR1 is MNHEY and CDR2 is SMNVEV in the germline V gene (reference sequence). The germline V and J ends were trimmed by 2 bases and 7 bases, with 21 bases remaining between them. Written as DNA, the CDR3 is TGTGCCAGCAGTTTAAGGATGGGAATGGGACTGGGGAATGAGCAGTTCTTC. Its protein product is CASSLRMGMGLGNEQFF.

The chain links TRBV5-6 to TRBJ2-3; the match to TRBD2 covers 8 bases. The CDR3 covers 16 residues. After removal of 3 bases from V and 3 bases from J, the junction contained 9 bases not matched to a gene. Germline V gives CDR1 SGHDT, CDR2 YYEEEE. DNA of the CDR3: TGTGCCAGCAGCTCCTCAGCGGGAGTAAGAACAGATACGCAGTATTTT. This codes for CASSSSAGVRTDTQYF.

This chain connects TRBV11-2 to TRBJ2-3; no clear D gene. The CDR3 spans 12 residues. Germline V gene data show CDR1 as SGHAT and CDR2 as FQNNGV. V dropped 0 bases and J dropped 13 bases, with 11 bases sitting between them. The CDR3 sequence is CASSLDLLNEYF. CDR3 coding DNA: TGTGCCAGCAGCTTAGACCTCCTGAATGAGTATTTT.

J is TRBJ2-2 and V is TRBV7-3, with D perhaps matching TRBD1 or TRBD2 (5 bases each). From germline, CDR1 is SGHTA and CDR2 FQGTGA. V was trimmed by 3 bases and J by 12 bases, leaving 11 bases between them. CDR3 length: 12 residues. The CDR3 coding sequence is TGTGCCAGCAGCTTTGGATGGGGGAAGCTGTTTTTT. Translated: CASSFGWGKLFF.

The rearrangement links TRBV21-1 to TRBJ2-7; the table's D call TRBD2 went unverified against the DNA. TRBV21-1 is a listed pseudogene. CDR3 length equals 19 residues. The CDR3 region has the DNA TGTGCCAGCAGCAAAGGGTCCCAAGGTACTAGCGGGAGCTTATACGAGCAGTACTTC. It is translated as CASSKGSQGTSGSLYEQYF.

The chain carries TRBV19 and TRBJ1-1, with 8 bases matching TRBD1. V dropped 5 bases and J dropped 1; count of bases not matched to a gene: 3. The CDR3 spans 14 residues. Germline CDR1 is LNHDA and CDR2 is SQIVND (reference sequence). CDR3 in DNA: TGTGCCAGTAGTGTACAGGGGGGGAACACTGAAGCTTTCTTT. It translates to CASSVQGGNTEAFF.

The genes are TRBV19 and TRBJ1-3; D not certain. Germline V gene lookup returns CDR1 LNHDA and CDR2 SQIVND (reference sequence). Trimming took 3 bases from V and 2 from J, leaving 14 bases between them. CDR3 length: 16 residues. The CDR3 nucleotides are TGTGCCAGTAGTATCCTGCCGGACCAGGCTGGAAACACCATATATTTT. This gives the protein CASSILPDQAGNTIYF.

Only one count was recorded for this clone. This chain joins TRBV18 and TRBJ2-3; D uncertain. The CDR3 extends over 12 amino acids. V gave up 3 bases and J gave up 4 bases, with 5 bases separating them. Germline-derived CDR1 and CDR2 are KGHSH and LQKENI. The CDR3 loop reads CASSPQSDTQYF. Here the CDR3 DNA reads TGTGCCAGCTCACCCCAGTCAGATACGCAGTATTTT.